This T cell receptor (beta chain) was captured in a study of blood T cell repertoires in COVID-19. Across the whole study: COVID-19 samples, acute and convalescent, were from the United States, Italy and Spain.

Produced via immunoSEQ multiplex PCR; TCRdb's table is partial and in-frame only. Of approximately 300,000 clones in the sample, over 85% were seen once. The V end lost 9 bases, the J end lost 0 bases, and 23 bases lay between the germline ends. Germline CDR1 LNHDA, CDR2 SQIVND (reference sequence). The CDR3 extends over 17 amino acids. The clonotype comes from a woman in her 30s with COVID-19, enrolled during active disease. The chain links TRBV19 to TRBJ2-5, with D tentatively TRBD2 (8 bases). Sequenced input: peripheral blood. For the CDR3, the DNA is TGTGCCAGGAAATTCAGCGGGAGACAGGGCTACCAAGAGACCCAGTACTTC. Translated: CARKFSGRQGYQETQYF.